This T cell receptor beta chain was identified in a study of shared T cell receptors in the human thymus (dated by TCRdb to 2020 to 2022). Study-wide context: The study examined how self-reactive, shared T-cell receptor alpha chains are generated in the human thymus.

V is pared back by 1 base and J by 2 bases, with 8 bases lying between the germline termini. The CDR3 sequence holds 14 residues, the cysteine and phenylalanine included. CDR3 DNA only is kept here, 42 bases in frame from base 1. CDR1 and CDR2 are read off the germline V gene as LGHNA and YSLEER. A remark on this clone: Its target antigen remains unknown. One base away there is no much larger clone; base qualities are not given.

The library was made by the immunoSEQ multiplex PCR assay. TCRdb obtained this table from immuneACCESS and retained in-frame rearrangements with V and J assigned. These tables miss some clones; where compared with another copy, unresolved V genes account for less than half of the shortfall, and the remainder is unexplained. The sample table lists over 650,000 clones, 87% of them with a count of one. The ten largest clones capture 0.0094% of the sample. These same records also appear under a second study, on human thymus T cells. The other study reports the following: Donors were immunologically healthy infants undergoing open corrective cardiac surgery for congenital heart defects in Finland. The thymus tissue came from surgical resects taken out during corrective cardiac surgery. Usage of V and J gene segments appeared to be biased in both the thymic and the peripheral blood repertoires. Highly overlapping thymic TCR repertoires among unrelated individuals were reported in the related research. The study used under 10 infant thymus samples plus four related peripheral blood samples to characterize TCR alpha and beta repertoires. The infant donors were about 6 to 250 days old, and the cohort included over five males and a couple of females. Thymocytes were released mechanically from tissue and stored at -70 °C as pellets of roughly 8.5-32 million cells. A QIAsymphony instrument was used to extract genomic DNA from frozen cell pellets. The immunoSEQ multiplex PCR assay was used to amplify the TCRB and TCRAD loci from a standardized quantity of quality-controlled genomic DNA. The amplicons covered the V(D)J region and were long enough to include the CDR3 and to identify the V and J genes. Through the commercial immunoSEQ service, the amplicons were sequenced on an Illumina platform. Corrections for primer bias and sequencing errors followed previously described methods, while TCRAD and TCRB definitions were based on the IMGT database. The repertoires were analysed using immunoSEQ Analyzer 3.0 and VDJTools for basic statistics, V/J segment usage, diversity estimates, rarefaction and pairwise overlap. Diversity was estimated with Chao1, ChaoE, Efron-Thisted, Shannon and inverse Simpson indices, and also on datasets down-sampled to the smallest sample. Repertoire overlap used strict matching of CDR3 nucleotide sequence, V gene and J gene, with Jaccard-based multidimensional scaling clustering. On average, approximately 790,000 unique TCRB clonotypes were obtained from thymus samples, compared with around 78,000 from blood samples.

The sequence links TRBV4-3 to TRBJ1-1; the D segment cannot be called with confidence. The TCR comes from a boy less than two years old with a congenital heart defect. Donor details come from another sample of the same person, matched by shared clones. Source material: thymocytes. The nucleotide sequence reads TGCGCCAGCAGCCAAGTGACACGAAACACTGAAGCTTTCTTT. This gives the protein CASSQVTRNTEAFF.